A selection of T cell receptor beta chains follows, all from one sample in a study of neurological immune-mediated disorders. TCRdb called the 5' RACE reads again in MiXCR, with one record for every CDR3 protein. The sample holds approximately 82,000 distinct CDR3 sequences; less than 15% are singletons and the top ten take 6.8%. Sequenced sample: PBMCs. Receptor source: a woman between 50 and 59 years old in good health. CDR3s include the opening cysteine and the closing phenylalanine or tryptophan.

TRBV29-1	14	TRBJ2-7	CSVETGGPPYEQYF
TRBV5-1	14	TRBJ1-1	CASSLALGGTEAFF
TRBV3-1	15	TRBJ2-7	CASSPNTGIGGEQYF
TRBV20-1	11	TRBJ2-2	CSAINTGELFF
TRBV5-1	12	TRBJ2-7	CASSSSSYEQYF
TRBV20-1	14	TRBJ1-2	CSARGRDTLDGYTF
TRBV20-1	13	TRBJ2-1	CSASPGGNPRQFF
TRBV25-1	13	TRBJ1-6	CASTVQGGSPLHF
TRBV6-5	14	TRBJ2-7	CASSYWTGTGEQYF
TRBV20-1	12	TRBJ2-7	CSARLAEYEQYF
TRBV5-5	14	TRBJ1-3	CASSPRQGVNTIYF
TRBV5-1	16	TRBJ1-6	CASSLVPGGAPSPLHF
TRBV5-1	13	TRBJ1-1	CASSSDMNTEAFF
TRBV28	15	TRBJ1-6	CASRRLAVPNSPLHF
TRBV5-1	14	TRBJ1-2	CASSLETDNYGYTF
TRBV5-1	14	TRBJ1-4	CASNPGPGDEKLFF
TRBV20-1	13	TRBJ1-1	CSLVESGDTEAFF
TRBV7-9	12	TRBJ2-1	CASRPMQGEQFF
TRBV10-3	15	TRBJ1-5	CAISEGRGLGQPQHF
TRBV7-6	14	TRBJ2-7	CASSRNSGTAEQYF
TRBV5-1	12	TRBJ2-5	CASSGDQETQYF
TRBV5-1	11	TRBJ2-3	CASRGADTQYF
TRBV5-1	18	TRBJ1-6	CASSLQGTGSSYNSPLHF
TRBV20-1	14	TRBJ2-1	CSAVLAGGPYEQFF
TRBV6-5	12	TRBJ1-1	CASSYRDSEAFF
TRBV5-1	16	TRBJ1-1	CASSLVGTYLNTEAFF